Sequencing of this T cell receptor beta chain was carried out in a study of CD8 T cells in Susac syndrome. Study as a whole: Susac syndrome patients were untreated, on corticosteroids with some adding intravenous immunoglobulin, or on intravenous immunoglobulin only.

Random hexamers primed reverse transcription of roughly 0.5 to 1 ug RNA. By means of immunoSEQ multiplex PCR, TCR beta CDR3 spanning 54 Vbeta and 13 Jbeta underwent amplification. From the immunoSEQ multiplex PCR reads, TCRdb called clonotypes with MiXCR, one entry per CDR3 protein. The sample gives around 170,000 distinct CDR3 sequences, roughly 94% of which show up once; roughly 0.11% is in the top ten. Looked up from germline, CDR1 is DFQATT and CDR2 is SNEGSKA (reference sequence). The CDR3 extends over 15 amino acids. The V segment lost 7 bases and the J segment 5 bases; nucleotides outside the gene matches: 12. About this clonotype: Its target is not known.

Findings and limits, study-wide: The authors acknowledged that the study's TCR sequencing and HLA analysis involved relatively few individuals. Clonal expansion did not appear in Susac syndrome CD4+ T cell repertoires.

The chain employs TRBV20-1 and TRBJ2-5, with 11 positions matching TRBD2. The TCR originated in a human donor with Susac syndrome. Sequences were obtained from CD4+ T cells from PBMCs. CDR3 protein: CSGLISGGAWETQYF. DNA for the CDR3: TGCAGTGGCCTGATTAGCGGGGGGGCTTGGGAGACCCAGTACTTC.